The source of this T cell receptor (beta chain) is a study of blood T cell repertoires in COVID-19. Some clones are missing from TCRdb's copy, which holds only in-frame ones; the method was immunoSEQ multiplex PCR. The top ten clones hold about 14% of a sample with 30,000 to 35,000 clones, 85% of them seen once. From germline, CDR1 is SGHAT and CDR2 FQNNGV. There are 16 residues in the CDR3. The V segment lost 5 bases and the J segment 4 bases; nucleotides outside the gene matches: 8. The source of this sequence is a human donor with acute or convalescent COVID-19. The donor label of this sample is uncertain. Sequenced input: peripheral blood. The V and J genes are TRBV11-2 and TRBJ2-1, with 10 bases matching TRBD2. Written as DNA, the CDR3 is TGTGCCAGCAGCCCCAGCGGGGGGGCCGAATACAATGAGCAGTTCTTC. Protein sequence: CASSPSGGAEYNEQFF.